This paragraph covers one T cell receptor (beta chain) sequence. Its antigen is as yet unknown. The sample belongs to a study of shared clonotypes between healthy human individuals. Study outcomes and limitations: Represented diversity, genetic and exposure-history alike, was limited by few donors. Roughly 4.7% was the fraction of naive CD4 clonotypes found shared across a few donors.

Sorted-subset replicate PCR reactions were performed with roughly 200 ng DNA, corresponding to some 32,000 T cell genomes. Sequencing was performed with immunoSEQ multiplex PCR; in TCRdb, only in-frame clones are kept and a portion is missing. The data contain roughly 2.5 million clones, 90% to 95% of them seen just once; the ten biggest clones take up roughly 0.14%. The CDR3 contains 15 residues. Germline V gene data show CDR1 as KGHSH and CDR2 as LQKENI. V lost 2 bases, J lost 6 bases, and 3 bases stayed unmatched. Splitting the CD4+ cells yielded a CD45RA+ naive subset and a CD45RA-negative memory subset.

The sequence came from a man aged 18-30 years in good health. This chain uses TRBV18 with TRBJ1-3, with 11 positions matching TRBD1. The sample comprised naive CD4+ T cells sorted from blood. Subset indicated: CD45RA+ positively selected. The CDR3 protein is CASSPYGQGANTIYF. The CDR3 region has the DNA TGTGCCAGCTCACCATACGGACAGGGGGCAAACACCATATATTTT.